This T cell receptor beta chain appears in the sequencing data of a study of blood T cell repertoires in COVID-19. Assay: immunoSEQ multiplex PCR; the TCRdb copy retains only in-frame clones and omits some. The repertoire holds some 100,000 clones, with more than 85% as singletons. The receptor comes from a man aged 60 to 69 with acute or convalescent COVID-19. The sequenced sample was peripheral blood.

The CDR3: CARRQGRYYEQYV. In nucleotides, the CDR3 is TGCGCCAGGAGACAGGGGAGGTACTACGAGCAGTACGTC. The chain carries TRBV10-1 and TRBJ2-7, with 8 bases aligning to TRBD1. Germline lookup yields CDR1 WNHNN and CDR2 SYGVQD (reference sequence). The CDR3 is 13 amino acids. V lost 9 bases, J lost 3 bases, and 7 bases stayed unmatched.